A single sample gave rise to the 23 T cell receptor beta chains below, sequenced in a study of blood T cells in healthy people across ages. Primers used in a second PCR of about 7 to 12 cycles were a sample-barcoded 5' primer and a J-beta primer mix. One entry per CDR3 protein results from TCRdb running MiXCR on the 5' RACE reads. In the table there are just over 800,000 distinct CDR3 sequences, around 62% of which are singletons. Sequences were obtained from blood. The receptors were gathered from a man younger than 45 in good health.

The CDR3 nucleotides read TGTGCCAGCAGCTTATCGTTCACTGAAGCTTTCTTT. This translates into CASSLSFTEAFF. The chain links TRBV7-2 to TRBJ1-1; no clear D. Looked up from germline, CDR1 is SGHTA and CDR2 is FQGNSA. The CDR3 consists of 12 residues. Trimming took 2 bases from V and 4 from J, leaving 5 bases between them.

This clonotype came up a few times. This chain connects TRBV12-3 or TRBV12-4 to TRBJ1-2, with a tentative D call TRBD1 (6 bases). V gave up 8 bases and J gave up 7 bases, with 17 bases separating them. The CDR3 covers 13 residues. The CDR3 nucleotides read TGTGCCAGCGGGATTGGGGGCTGGAGTGGCTACACCTTC. Residues: CASGIGGWSGYTF.

The rearrangement joins TRBV9 to TRBJ2-7; 9 positions match TRBD1. Trimming cost V 0 bases and J 0 bases; bases outside gene matches: 10. This CDR3 is 18 amino acids long. Germline V CDR1 and CDR2: SGDLS, YYNGEE. CDR3 nucleotide sequence: TGTGCCAGCAGCGTAGACGCGGTGGGACAGGGCCACTCCTACGAGCAGTACTTC. It yields the protein CASSVDAVGQGHSYEQYF.

The rearrangement uses TRBV20-1 and TRBJ2-7, with a possible D match to TRBD2 (6 bases). The germline V and J ends were trimmed by 0 bases and 2 bases, with 11 bases remaining between them. This CDR3 is 14 amino acids long. Germline CDR1 reads DFQATT; CDR2 reads SNEGSKA (reference sequence). CDR3 sequence: CSARDVGGAYEQYF. The CDR3 DNA is TGCAGTGCTAGAGATGTTGGCGGGGCCTACGAGCAGTACTTC.

The chain has TRBV6-5 and TRBJ2-4; maybe TRBD2 (6 bases). Germline CDR1 is MNHEY and CDR2 is SVGAGI. The CDR3 contains 13 residues. V was clipped by 5 bases and J by 15 bases, with 20 bases between them. The CDR3 sequence is CASSTPTGSWWYF. The CDR3 nucleotides read TGTGCCAGCAGTACCCCTACCGGGAGTTGGTGGTACTTC.

This clonotype was seen only once. The chain combines TRBV6-6 with TRBJ2-7; 13 bases agree with TRBD2. The J call may be mistaken, given a closer DNA end match to TRBJ2-5. Germline CDR1 is MNHNY and CDR2 is SVGAGI (reference sequence). The CDR3 runs 17 residues. CDR3 loop: CASKGGLAGPRGETQYF. DNA for the CDR3: TGTGCCAGCAAAGGGGGACTAGCGGGGCCCCGGGGAGAGACCCAGTACTTC.

The DNA of the CDR3 is TGTGCCAGCAGCCAAGAGGTATCCGTAGGCTACACCTTC. The encoded protein is CASSQEVSVGYTF. This rearrangement joins TRBV3-1 to TRBJ1-2; D gene ambiguous. From germline, CDR1 is LGHDT and CDR2 YNNKEL (reference sequence). V shed 0 bases and J shed 8 bases, with 10 bases lying between them. CDR3 length equals 13 residues.

The sample holds a few counts of this clonotype. This chain connects TRBV4-1 to TRBJ2-1, with 8 positions matching TRBD1. Losses at the gene ends were 2 bases for V and 8 bases for J; bases not matched to a gene: 8. Per the germline V gene, CDR1 is MGHRA and CDR2 is YSYEKL. This CDR3 is 15 amino acids long. This chain's CDR3 is CASSQRTGIGDEQFF. DNA of the CDR3: TGCGCCAGCAGCCAACGGACAGGGATTGGCGATGAGCAGTTCTTC.

This chain connects TRBV7-3 to TRBJ2-1, with 12 bases identical to TRBD2. Germline V CDR1 and CDR2: SGHTA, FQGTGA. CDR3 length equals 16 residues. Unmatched junction bases numbered 8, after V lost 2 bases and J lost 9 bases. CDR3 DNA: TGTGCCAGCAGCTTAGGGTCTAGCGGGGGGGCCACTGAGCAGTTCTTC. Its translation: CASSLGSSGGATEQFF.

The chain employs TRBV7-2 and TRBJ2-7; TRBD1 aligns across 10 bases. The J call is uncertain, as TRBJ2-5 better fits the DNA end. The CDR3 contains 16 residues. Per germline, CDR1 SGHTA and CDR2 FQGNSA. CDR3 amino acids: CASSLNPRDRGETQYF. The CDR3 DNA follows: TGTGCCAGCAGCTTAAACCCCCGGGACAGGGGAGAGACCCAGTACTTC.

A remark on this clonotype: One junction end disagrees with the germline gene, perhaps due to a read error. The V and J genes are TRBV28 and TRBJ1-1; D not resolved. The length of the CDR3 is 14 residues. Germline CDR1 is MDHEN and CDR2 is SYDVKM. This chain's CDR3 is CASSLIRIGSEAFF. CDR3 nucleotide sequence: TGTGCTAGCAGTTTAATACGTATTGGGAGTGAAGCTTTCTTT.

The chain carries TRBV3-1 and TRBJ2-4, with a tentative D call TRBD1 (6 bases). CDR3 size: 15 residues. In germline, CDR1 is LGHDT, CDR2 YNNKEL (reference sequence). Trimming shortened V by 2 bases and J by 1 base, and 9 bases separated the two germline ends. The CDR3 loop reads CASSQRQGAKNIQYF. The DNA of the CDR3 is TGTGCCAGCAGCCAACGTCAGGGGGCCAAAAACATTCAGTACTTC.

This chain uses TRBV10-3 with TRBJ2-2; D gene uncertain. Trimming took 0 bases from V and 6 from J, leaving 5 bases between them. The CDR3 runs to 13 residues. The germline CDR1 and CDR2 sequences are ENHRY and SYGVKD. CDR3 bases: TGTGCCATCAGTGAGTCGAGGTCCGGGGAGCTGTTTTTT. Amino acid sequence: CAISESRSGELFF.

About this clonotype: A read error may explain this, as a much larger clone is one base away. The rearrangement joins TRBV2 to TRBJ1-2; 9 bases are shared with TRBD1. The trim removed 6 bases at V and 5 bases at J, leaving 4 bases unmatched. The CDR3 totals 13 residues. Germline-derived CDR1 and CDR2 are SNHLY and FYNNEI. CDR3 amino acids: CASSRDREYGYTF. In DNA, the CDR3 is TGTGCCAGCAGCCGGGACAGGGAATATGGCTACACCTTC. The variable domain in full, with the rest retrieved from reference TRBV2 and TRBJ1-2, is EPEVTQTPSHQVTQMGQEVILRCVPISNHLYFYWYRQILGQKVEFLVSFYNNEISEKSEIFDDQFSVERPDGSNFTLKIRSTKLEDSAMYFCASSRDREYGYTFGSGTRLTVV.

A remark on this clonotype: A much bigger clone sits one base away, suggesting this may be a read error. The V call is TRBV20-1, the J call TRBJ1-1; maybe TRBD1 (6 bases). The V gene lost 2 bases and the J gene lost 1 base, with 17 bases spanning the gap. This CDR3 is 16 amino acids long. Germline loops: CDR1 DFQATT, CDR2 SNEGSKA (reference sequence). The CDR3 nucleotides are TGCAGTGCTAGAAACCAGGGGAGGGCTTCGAACACTGAAGCTTTCTTT. Translating it yields CSARNQGRASNTEAFF.

This chain uses TRBV7-3 with TRBJ2-3, with 8 positions matching TRBD1. V lost 4 bases and J lost 7; bases outside the gene matches: 13. Germline values: CDR1 SGHTA, CDR2 FQGTGA. The CDR3 is 16 residues long. The CDR3 protein is CASSSPGGVGVNTQYF. The CDR3 coding sequence is TGTGCCAGCAGCTCCCCAGGGGGCGTGGGTGTAAATACGCAGTATTTT.

The genes are TRBV4-3 and TRBJ2-2; D gene ambiguous. CDR3 size: 13 residues. Trimming cost V 0 bases and J 5 bases, with 4 bases left between them. Germline loops: CDR1 LGHNA, CDR2 YSLEER. The CDR3 DNA sequence: TGCGCCAGCAGCCAAGATCTAACCGGGGAGCTGTTTTTT. Its protein is CASSQDLTGELFF.

The chain employs TRBV3-1 and TRBJ2-7; 9 nucleotides match TRBD2. The trim removed 3 bases at V and 0 bases at J, leaving 3 bases unmatched. Germline V gives CDR1 LGHDT, CDR2 YNNKEL (reference sequence). The length of the CDR3 is 15 residues. This CDR3 reads CASSHGGGGSYEQYF. CDR3 nucleotides: TGTGCCAGCAGCCATGGCGGGGGGGGCTCCTACGAGCAGTACTTC.

The V call is TRBV24-1, the J call TRBJ2-5; TRBD1 agrees at 7 bases. CDR1 is KGHDR and CDR2 is SFDVKD in the germline V gene. This CDR3 is built from 15 residues. The junction had 5 bases not matched to a gene; V was cut back by 4 bases and J by 1 base. CDR3 nucleotides: TGTGCCACCAGTGAATCGACAGGGACCCAAGAGACCCAGTACTTC. It specifies CATSESTGTQETQYF.

V and J are TRBV28 and TRBJ1-2; D unresolved. CDR3 length equals 12 residues. V shed 1 base and J shed 4 bases, with 4 bases lying between them. Germline assignment: CDR1 MDHEN and CDR2 SYDVKM. The CDR3 protein is CASSLYGYGYTF. The CDR3 DNA follows: TGTGCCAGCAGTTTATACGGCTATGGCTACACCTTC.

The chain links TRBV5-1 to TRBJ2-1; 7 nucleotides line up with TRBD1. V gave up 0 bases and J gave up 5 bases; unmatched junction bases: 8. Germline V gene lookup returns CDR1 SGHRS and CDR2 YFSETQ. This CDR3 has 16 amino acids. CDR3 sequence: CASSLAPGTVDNEQFF. The CDR3 DNA reads TGCGCCAGCAGCTTGGCCCCAGGGACAGTTGACAATGAGCAGTTCTTC.

The chain couples TRBV5-1 to TRBJ2-2; D unclear. Germline V gene lookup returns CDR1 SGHRS and CDR2 YFSETQ. V was pared by 5 bases and J by 0 bases, with 14 bases between. The CDR3 loop spans 16 amino acids. CDR3: CASRALPGANTGELFF. The CDR3 DNA reads TGCGCCAGCAGAGCCTTACCTGGGGCGAACACCGGGGAGCTGTTTTTT. The full variable domain, rest sourced from reference TRBV5-1 and TRBJ2-2, is KAGVTQTPRYLIKTRGQQVTLSCSPISGHRSVSWYQQTPGQGLQFLFEYFSETQRNKGNFPGRFSGRQFSNSRSEMNVSTLELGDSALYLCASRALPGANTGELFFGEGSRLTVL.

V gene TRBV4-2 combines with J gene TRBJ2-7; 16 nucleotides align to TRBD2. J gave up 4 bases and V 4 bases, and 10 bases lay outside the gene matches. The V gene's germline CDR1 is LGHNA and CDR2 YNFKEQ. This CDR3 spans 18 amino acids. CDR3 loop: CASSLGTSGGASSYEQYF. CDR3 nucleotide sequence: TGTGCCAGCAGCCTGGGGACTAGCGGGGGGGCAAGTTCATACGAGCAGTACTTC.